Listed below are T cell receptor beta chains from one sample, sequenced in a study of patients and donors after allogeneic stem cell transplantation. One entry per CDR3 protein, called by TCRdb with MiXCR from the RT-PCR reads. The sample lists approximately 430,000 distinct CDR3 sequences; about a sixth were seen once. Sequencing used blood, either unsorted or a sorted T cell fraction (not recorded which). Source of these receptors: a human donor who was either an allogeneic HSCT recipient or a stem cell or donor lymphocyte infusion donor (not recorded which). It is not recorded whose cells these are; they may come from a transplant donor. The CDR3 runs from the conserved cysteine through the conserved F or W. D genes are given only for firm matches. Not all rows give a size; the values are once, few, many and, for expanded clones, a class.

j_call	v_call	d_call	clone_size	cdr3_nt	cdr3_aa
TRBJ1-1	TRBV5-6	-	few	TGTGCCAGCAGCTTTATTAACACTGAAGCTTTCTTT	CASSFINTEAFF
TRBJ2-1	TRBV29-1	-	few	TGCAGCGTTCGGACAGAGAACAATGAGCAGTTCTTC	CSVRTENNEQFF
TRBJ1-1	TRBV27	-	-	TGTGCCAGCAGCGTACTCAGGGGAGGTGGCACTGAAGCTTTCTTT	CASSVLRGGGTEAFF
TRBJ1-4	TRBV18	-	-	TGTGCCAGCTCACCACTCGGGAATAATGAAAAACTGTTTTTT	CASSPLGNNEKLFF
TRBJ1-5	TRBV12-3/TRBV12-4	TRBD1	many	TGTGCCAGCTCCTTAAGCCGGCCGGGACAGGGTCGAAGTAGCAATCAGCCCCAGCATTTT	CASSLSRPGQGRSSNQPQHF
TRBJ2-5	TRBV12-3/TRBV12-4	-	many	TGTGCCAGCAGTTTAGGAGGGGGGGCAGGAGAGACCCAGTACTTC	CASSLGGGAGETQYF
TRBJ2-7	TRBV24-1	TRBD1	-	TGTGCCACCAGTGATACCGGGACAGGCTACGAGCTGTACTTC	CATSDTGTGYELYF
TRBJ1-5	TRBV30	TRBD1	few	TGTGCCTGGAGTCTCAGGACAGGGAATCAGCCCCAGCATTTT	CAWSLRTGNQPQHF
TRBJ2-1	TRBV5-1	TRBD2	few	TGCGCCAGCAGCTTGACGGCGGGAGGGGGCTCCTACAATGAGCAGTTCTTC	CASSLTAGGGSYNEQFF
TRBJ2-7	TRBV12-3/TRBV12-4	-	few	TGTGCCAGCAGCCCCCAGCGGAGGGGGCGAGCCTACGAGCAGTACTTC	CASSPQRRGRAYEQYF
TRBJ1-1	TRBV20-1	TRBD1	-	TGCAGTGCCCGGACAGGAAAGAACACTGAAGCTTTCTTT	CSARTGKNTEAFF
TRBJ1-5	TRBV28	TRBD1	few	TGTGCCAGCAGTTTGACGTTAGGACAGGCTGAAGGAGGCAATCAGCCCCAGCATTTT	CASSLTLGQAEGGNQPQHF
TRBJ2-6	TRBV12-3/TRBV12-4	TRBD2	-	TGTGCCAGCAGGAAAGAACCGGGACTAGCGGGGTCCAGGGCCAACGTCCTGACTTTC	CASRKEPGLAGSRANVLTF
TRBJ1-1	TRBV6-6	-	few	TGTGCCAGCAGTTACAGGGGGAGAGAAGCTTTCTTT	CASSYRGREAFF
TRBJ2-4	TRBV6-2/TRBV6-3	TRBD1	-	TGTGCCAGCAGTTACTCGCCGGGACAGGCTCTAATGGACGGCATTCAGTACTTC	CASSYSPGQALMDGIQYF
TRBJ1-2	TRBV20-1	TRBD1	-	TGCAGTGCTCTTTTGGACAGGGCTGGCGGCTACACCTTC	CSALLDRAGGYTF
TRBJ2-7	TRBV4-1	-	few	TGCGCCAGCAGCCAAGGCAACCGCTACGAGCAGTACTTC	CASSQGNRYEQYF
TRBJ2-1	TRBV5-1	-	many	TGCGCCAGCAGCTTGGGACAGAGCAATGAGCAGTTCTTC	CASSLGQSNEQFF
TRBJ1-1	TRBV6-5	TRBD1	few	TGTGCCAGCAGTTGGACAGGGGATGGCACTGAAGCTTTCTTT	CASSWTGDGTEAFF
TRBJ2-4	TRBV3-1	-	few	TGTGCCAGCAGCCAAGTGGGGGGCTCGGGGGACATTCAGTACTTC	CASSQVGGSGDIQYF
TRBJ1-4	TRBV20-1	-	-	TGCAGTGCTGGGGAGGGGACATCTGAAAAACTGTTTTTT	CSAGEGTSEKLFF
TRBJ1-1	TRBV24-1	-	few	TGTGCCACCAGTGAGACAGTGAACACTGAAGCTTTCTTT	CATSETVNTEAFF
TRBJ2-7	TRBV30	TRBD1	-	TGTGCCTGGGGACAGGCGAACTCCTACGAGCAGTACTTC	CAWGQANSYEQYF
TRBJ2-1	TRBV14	-	many	TGTGCCAGCAGCCTCGGGTTACTCTCCTACAATGAGCAGTTCTTC	CASSLGLLSYNEQFF
TRBJ1-1	TRBV7-9	-	-	TGTGCCAGCAGCTTTGACAGTTCGTACACTGAAGCTTTCTTT	CASSFDSSYTEAFF
TRBJ2-1	TRBV5-1	-	many	TGCGCCAGCAGCTTGATGGGGAGCTCCTACAATGAGCAGTTCTTC	CASSLMGSSYNEQFF
TRBJ2-7	TRBV3-1	-	many	TGTGCCAGCAGTTATCGCTACGAGCAGTACTTC	CASSYRYEQYF
TRBJ2-2	TRBV18	-	-	TGTGCCAGCTCACCACCGAAGGCCGCCGGGGAGCTGTTTTTT	CASSPPKAAGELFF
TRBJ1-6	TRBV6-2/TRBV6-3	TRBD1	few	TGTGCCAGCAGCAGATCGGACAGGGATTCACCCCTCCACTTT	CASSRSDRDSPLHF
TRBJ1-1	TRBV5-1	TRBD1	-	TGCGCCAGCAAGACAGGGGAGAATATGAACACTGAAGCTTTCTTT	CASKTGENMNTEAFF
TRBJ1-1	TRBV11-2	-	-	TGTGCCAGCAGCTTAAATCCGAACACTGAAGCTTTCTTT	CASSLNPNTEAFF
TRBJ1-5	TRBV5-1	-	few	TGCGCCAGCAGCTTGTTTCCAGGAGAAGCCAATCAGCCCCAGCATTTT	CASSLFPGEANQPQHF
TRBJ2-1	TRBV27	-	-	TGTGCCAGCAGTTTGGCCTATTCGGGGGCGAATGAGCAGTTCTTC	CASSLAYSGANEQFF
TRBJ1-2	TRBV4-3	-	few	TGCGCCAGCAGCCAAGAGGGGATAAGCAGCTACTATGGCTACACCTTC	CASSQEGISSYYGYTF
TRBJ2-7	TRBV20-1	-	few	TGCAGTGCTCCTCGACAGTCCTACGAGCAGTACTTC	CSAPRQSYEQYF
TRBJ2-2	TRBV20-1	-	many	TGCAGTGCTACAGGACAGAACACCGGGGAGCTGTTTTTT	CSATGQNTGELFF
TRBJ1-5	TRBV15	-	-	TGTGCCACCAGCAGGCGACAGTTCAATCAGCCCCAGCATTTT	CATSRRQFNQPQHF
TRBJ2-3	TRBV10-3	-	-	TGTGCCAACAACGTGGGACACCTCACAGATACGCAGTATTTT	CANNVGHLTDTQYF
TRBJ2-1	TRBV20-1	-	few	TGCAGTGCCAGGGACCTCAGCTACAATGAGCAGTTCTTC	CSARDLSYNEQFF
TRBJ1-6	TRBV12-3/TRBV12-4	-	many	TGTGCCAGCAGACTCCTCATAGGTACGGCCCTCCACTTT	CASRLLIGTALHF
TRBJ2-5	TRBV9	TRBD2	few	TGTGCCAGCAGAGGAGCGGGGGAAGAGACCCAGTACTTC	CASRGAGEETQYF
TRBJ2-1	TRBV5-1	-	-	TGCGCCAGCAGTATGGCAGGGGGGGATTACAATGAGCAGTTCTTC	CASSMAGGDYNEQFF
TRBJ2-7	TRBV20-1	-	-	TGCAGTGCCCCAAATTTCCAGGGTTACGAGCAGTACTTC	CSAPNFQGYEQYF
TRBJ2-1	TRBV12-3/TRBV12-4	TRBD1	few	TGTGCCAGCAGTTTAGGAGGGGGCCTTCCCCCACAGTTCTTC	CASSLGGGLPPQFF
TRBJ1-2	TRBV24-1	TRBD1	-	TGTGCCACCAGTGACCCCCGGGACAGGTTCTATGGCTACACCTTC	CATSDPRDRFYGYTF
TRBJ1-1	TRBV12-3/TRBV12-4	-	few	TGTGCCAGCAAGGGTCCGGTTGAAGCTTTCTTT	CASKGPVEAFF
TRBJ2-1	TRBV4-1	-	-	TGCGCCTCTCAGGACAGATACAATGAGCAGTTCTTC	CASQDRYNEQFF
TRBJ2-5	TRBV6-1	TRBD1	few	TGTGCCAGCAGTCCCTGGGACAGGGAAAAAGAGACCCAGTACTTC	CASSPWDREKETQYF
TRBJ2-5	TRBV4-3	-	-	TGCGCCAGCAGCCTCGACACGGGATCTCAAGAGACCCAGTACTTC	CASSLDTGSQETQYF
TRBJ2-5	TRBV11-2	-	-	TGTGCCAGCAGCTCGGCTAGCTTAGAGACCCAGTACTTC	CASSSASLETQYF
TRBJ1-3	TRBV20-1	-	few	TGCAGTGCTAGAGCCCCATCCTCTGGAAACACCATATATTTT	CSARAPSSGNTIYF
TRBJ2-3	TRBV10-3	TRBD2	-	TGTGCCATCAGTAGACTAGCGGGCCAAGATACGCAGTATTTT	CAISRLAGQDTQYF
TRBJ2-5	TRBV7-9	-	-	TGTGCCAGCAGCCTCTCAGCTCGGGAGACCCAGTACTTC	CASSLSARETQYF
TRBJ2-3	TRBV29-1	-	few	TGCAGCGTTCGCCCTGCCTGGGATACGCAGTATTTT	CSVRPAWDTQYF
TRBJ2-3	TRBV29-1	-	-	TGCAGCGCCGAGGGACTTTCTAGCACAGATACGCAGTATTTT	CSAEGLSSTDTQYF
TRBJ1-1	TRBV15	-	few	TGTGCCACTTCCGGGACAAAGGGATACAGCACTGAAGCTTTCTTT	CATSGTKGYSTEAFF
TRBJ1-5	TRBV20-1	-	many	TGCAGTGCTCCTCTCGCAGGTGGCAATCAGCCCCAGCATTTT	CSAPLAGGNQPQHF